The sequence of this T cell receptor (beta chain) was determined in a study of early T cells in non-severe SARS-CoV-2 infection. As for the study in general: Bulk RNA isolated from unsorted whole blood underwent sequencing; chains were not paired.

The CDR3 has 14 amino acids. Germline V gives CDR1 SNHLY, CDR2 FYNNEI. The trim removed 8 bases at V and 7 bases at J, leaving 7 bases unmatched. Researchers tagged individual cDNA molecules with unique molecular identifiers. From the 5' RACE reads, TCRdb called clonotypes with MiXCR, one entry per CDR3 protein. This sample carries 50,000 to 70,000 distinct CDR3 sequences, more than 8.5% of them seen once, and the ten largest clones take approximately 16%. The sample holds many counts of this clonotype. The sample taken for sequencing was whole blood. This clonotype was sampled from an adult who was a healthcare worker with PCR-confirmed SARS-CoV-2 infection or an uninfected control (not recorded which). The chain joins TRBV2 to TRBJ1-5, with TRBD1 identical over 11 bases. DNA of the CDR3: TGTGCCAGCGGAGGACAGGGGGCCGAACAGCCCCAGCATTTT. Protein: CASGGQGAEQPQHF. The full variable domain, with the rest looked up from reference TRBV2 and TRBJ1-5, is EPEVTQTPSHQVTQMGQEVILRCVPISNHLYFYWYRQILGQKVEFLVSFYNNEISEKSEIFDDQFSVERPDGSNFTLKIRSTKLEDSAMYFCASGGQGAEQPQHFGDGTRLSIL.